The 3 T cell receptor beta chains presented below share a single source sample, sequenced in a study of T cells in Graves' hyperthyroidism and ophthalmopathy. TCR beta CDR3 regions were amplified from RNA transcripts. Carried out on the TCR CDR3, a first-round RT-PCR used the HTBI primer set. Each CDR3 protein gets one entry after TCRdb re-called the multiplex PCR reads with MiXCR. Of approximately 300,000 distinct CDR3 sequences listed, around a fifth are singletons. The sample consisted of blood. These TCRs come from a man aged 50 or older with Graves' ophthalmopathy.

On this clonotype itself: Since a much larger clone is just one base distant, this may be a read error. V and J are TRBV7-2 and TRBJ2-1; no clear D gene. Germline CDR1 is SGHTA and CDR2 is FQGNSA. CDR3 length equals 13 residues. Trimming stripped 5 bases from V and 5 bases from J, with 10 bases between. CDR3: CASSPMRHNEQFF. The CDR3 coding sequence is TGTGCCAGCAGCCCGATGCGCCACAATGAGCAGTTCTTC.

This clonotype was seen a handful of times. The CDR3 bases are TGTGCCAGCAGTTACCCGACAGGATTTAGCGGGAGAGGGACAGATACGCAGTATTTT. Its translation is CASSYPTGFSGRGTDTQYF. The chain employs TRBV6-5 and TRBJ2-3; 9 nucleotides align to TRBD2. V gave up 2 bases and J gave up 3 bases; unmatched junction bases: 15. CDR1 is MNHEY and CDR2 is SVGAGI in the germline V gene. The CDR3 consists of 19 residues.

This clonotype has just a few counts. This chain connects TRBV24-1 to TRBJ2-3; 10 bases are shared with TRBD1. Trimming cost V 5 bases and J 5 bases; bases outside gene matches: 3. Germline lookup yields CDR1 KGHDR and CDR2 SFDVKD. This CDR3 has 14 amino acids. The CDR3 region has the DNA TGTGCCACCAGTGGACAGGGGGCGGGAGATACGCAGTATTTT. Encoded protein: CATSGQGAGDTQYF.